Listed here are 8 T cell receptor beta chains from one sample, sequenced in a study of T cell responses to AZD1222 COVID-19 vaccine. Data came from immunoSEQ multiplex PCR; TCRdb stores just in-frame clones and leaves some out. Counted here are some 120,000 clones, more than 85% occurring once; the ten biggest clones make up approximately 3%. Specimen: peripheral blood, collected on day 0 of AZD1222 vaccination. The receptors derive from an adult in good health.

This chain connects TRBV19 to TRBJ2-2; 8 bases map to TRBD2. CDR1 is LNHDA and CDR2 is SQIVND in the germline V gene (reference sequence). The CDR3 totals 13 residues. The trim removed 9 bases at V and 5 bases at J, leaving 5 bases unmatched. Written as DNA, the CDR3 is TGTGCCAGCCGGACTAGCCAGACCGGGGAGCTGTTTTTT. This sequence encodes CASRTSQTGELFF. The whole variable domain, remainder taken from reference TRBV19 and TRBJ2-2, is DGGITQSPKYLFRKEGQNVTLSCEQNLNHDAMYWYRQDPGQGLRLIYYSQIVNDFQKGDIAEGYSVSREKKESFPLTVTSAQKNPTAFYLCASRTSQTGELFFGEGSRLTVL.

The V and J genes are TRBV14 and TRBJ2-3; no clear D gene. Trimming pared 5 bases from V and 6 bases from J, leaving 9 bases between. The CDR3 runs to 12 residues. Germline CDR1 SGHDN, CDR2 FVKESK. For the CDR3, the DNA is TGTGCCAGCAGCTCCATAACTGATACGCAGTATTTT. It yields the protein CASSSITDTQYF.

The CDR3 bases are TGTGCCAGCAGCTTGGGCAGAGATCAGCCCCAGCATTTT. As protein: CASSLGRDQPQHF. The chain recombines TRBV5-6 with TRBJ1-5; D gene unclear. V was shortened by 0 bases and J by 5 bases, with 6 bases between the two germline ends. The CDR3 is 13 amino acids. The germline V gene encodes CDR1 SGHDT and CDR2 YYEEEE.

The chain links TRBV5-6 to TRBJ2-2, with no clear D. Trimming removed 1 base from V and 7 bases from J, with 14 bases in between. CDR3 size: 15 residues. Germline V gene data show CDR1 as SGHDT and CDR2 as YYEEEE. Written as DNA, the CDR3 is TGTGCCAGCAGCTTGTCGGTGGGGTTGATCGGGGAGCTGTTTTTT. Translated, it gives CASSLSVGLIGELFF.

The V call is TRBV10-3, the J call TRBJ1-2, with TRBD1 matching over 7 bases. The CDR3 extends over 15 amino acids. Germline CDR1 ENHRY, CDR2 SYGVKD. Trimming removed 5 bases from V and 2 bases from J; junction bases left unmatched: 8. The CDR3 here is CAISPSTGANYGYTF. In nucleotides, the CDR3 is TGTGCCATCAGTCCATCTACAGGGGCCAACTATGGCTACACCTTC.

This chain links TRBV10-2 with TRBJ2-2; 7 bases fit TRBD1. CDR3 length: 14 amino acids. The V and J ends lost 5 bases and 6 bases, in that order; junction bases with no gene match: 6. Looked up from germline, CDR1 is WSHSY and CDR2 is SAAADI. The CDR3 DNA reads TGCGCCAGCAGTCTAACAGGGGCCCCCGGGGAGCTGTTTTTT. As protein: CASSLTGAPGELFF.

This chain joins TRBV24-1 and TRBJ2-1; TRBD2 agrees at 10 bases. Germline V gene sequence: CDR1 KGHDR, CDR2 SFDVKD. V lost 9 bases to trimming and J lost 1 base; unmatched junction nucleotides: 8. The CDR3 runs to 16 residues. CDR3 region: CATSTTSGLSYNEQFF. Here the CDR3 DNA reads TGTGCCACCTCGACGACTAGCGGGCTTTCCTACAATGAGCAGTTCTTC.

The chain combines TRBV5-4 with TRBJ1-5, with D perhaps TRBD1 (5 bases). V was pared by 2 bases and J by 4 bases, with 13 bases between. This CDR3 is 15 amino acids long. Germline-derived CDR1 and CDR2 are SGHNT and YYREEE (reference sequence). As DNA, the CDR3 is TGTGCCAGCAGCTTAGGCGGGGGATGGAATCAGCCCCAGCATTTT. Amino acids: CASSLGGGWNQPQHF.